The source of this TCR beta chain is a study of shared clonotypes between healthy human individuals. On the study more broadly: For every donor, three CD4 naive, three CD4 memory, two CD8 naive and one CD8 memory plates were used.

The CDR3 runs 15 residues. The ends were cut back, 2 bases at V and 3 bases at J, with 10 bases in the middle. Germline values: CDR1 MNHEY, CDR2 SVGAGI. The method was immunoSEQ multiplex PCR; TCRdb's version includes in-frame clones alone and lacks a portion of them. The repertoire holds approximately 1,500,000 clones, 98% seen once, with 0.45% in the top ten. The clonotype was recovered from a man younger than 45 in good health. What was sequenced was naive CD4+ T cells sorted from blood. Subset defined: CD45RA+ positively selected. This chain joins TRBV6-5 and TRBJ2-2; D is uncertain. The CDR3 coding sequence is TGTGCCAGCAGTTACCGTTCCAAGTACACCGGGGAGCTGTTTTTT. This codes for CASSYRSKYTGELFF.